Described below is a single TCR beta chain sequence and its context. Trimming cost V 4 bases and J 5 bases; bases outside gene matches: 3. Germline CDR1 SGHRS, CDR2 YFSETQ. CDR3 size: 14 residues. This specimen belongs to a study of T cell responses to AZD1222 COVID-19 vaccine. Assay: immunoSEQ multiplex PCR; the TCRdb copy retains only in-frame clones and omits some. The sample includes more than 150,000 clones, roughly 92% seen only once; the top ten take 1.5% to 2%. The sequence derives from an adult who received the AZD1222 COVID-19 vaccine. The rearrangement links TRBV5-1 to TRBJ2-2, with 9 positions matching TRBD2. The sample was peripheral blood, taken 28 days after the second AZD1222 dose. The CDR3 here is CASSPGLATGELFF. In DNA form, the CDR3 reads TGCGCCAGCAGCCCGGGACTAGCAACCGGGGAGCTGTTTTTT.